This T cell receptor (beta chain) derives from a study of cytomegalovirus exposure and HLA in healthy donors. Study-level points and caveats: The authors later found HLA-associated TCR beta chains more clonally expanded than equally common others. Judged likely to be a sequencing artifact was a cluster of highly shared sequence variants.

The PCR was carried out with 60 Vbeta primers and 13 Jbeta primers. Using immunoSEQ multiplex PCR, the repertoire was profiled, and TCRdb retains in-frame clones only, with some absent. Here the sample spans 160,000 or so clones, roughly 78% being singletons. Germline loops: CDR1 SGHRS, CDR2 YFSETQ. Trimming took 0 bases from V and 6 from J; bases not matched to a gene: 14. The CDR3 contains 18 residues. As to this clone: Its cognate antigen is unknown.

Sequenced: PBMCs. The TCR was taken from a man in his forties in good health and CMV-seronegative. This sequence joins TRBV5-1 and TRBJ2-1; the match to TRBD1 covers 8 bases. Here the CDR3 DNA reads TGCGCCAGCAGCTTGGGGACAGGGTTCGGAGGAAGACCCAATGAGCAGTTCTTC. Amino acid sequence: CASSLGTGFGGRPNEQFF.